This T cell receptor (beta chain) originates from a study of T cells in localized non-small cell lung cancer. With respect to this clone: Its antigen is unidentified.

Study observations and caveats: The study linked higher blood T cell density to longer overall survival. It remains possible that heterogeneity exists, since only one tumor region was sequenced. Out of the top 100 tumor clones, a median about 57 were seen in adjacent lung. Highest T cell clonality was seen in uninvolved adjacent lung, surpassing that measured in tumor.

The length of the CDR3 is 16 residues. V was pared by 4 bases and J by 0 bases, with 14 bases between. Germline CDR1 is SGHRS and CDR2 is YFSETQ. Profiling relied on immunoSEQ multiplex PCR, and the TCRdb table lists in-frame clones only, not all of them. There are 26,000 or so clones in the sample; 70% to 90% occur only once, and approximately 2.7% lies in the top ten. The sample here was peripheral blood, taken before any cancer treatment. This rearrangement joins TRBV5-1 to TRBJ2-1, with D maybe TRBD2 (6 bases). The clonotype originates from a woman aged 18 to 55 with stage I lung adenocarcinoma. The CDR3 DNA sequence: TGCGCCAGCAGCCTATGGTACGGGAGCTCCTACAATGAGCAGTTCTTC. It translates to CASSLWYGSSYNEQFF.